The 6 T cell receptor beta chains listed next were all sequenced from one sample in a study of cytomegalovirus exposure and HLA in healthy donors. TCRdb's table, derived via immunoSEQ multiplex PCR, lists solely in-frame clones and lacks some. The profile shows roughly 98,000 clones, around 85% of them singletons. The source material was PBMCs. These receptors originate from a woman aged 30 to 39 in good health and CMV-seronegative.

This chain connects TRBV10-2 to TRBJ2-2; 9 nucleotides align to TRBD2. The germline V gene encodes CDR1 WSHSY and CDR2 SAAADI. Germline trimming cut 2 bases from V and 8 bases from J; bases unmatched to any gene: 6. The CDR3 sequence is 15 residues long. CDR3 loop: CASSEIRGLAGELFF. The CDR3, as DNA: TGCGCCAGCAGTGAGATCCGGGGACTAGCTGGGGAGCTGTTTTTT.

The sample holds a few counts of this clone. The V call is TRBV6-6, the J call TRBJ2-1, with a tentative D call TRBD1 (6 bases). Germline assignment: CDR1 MNHNY and CDR2 SVGAGI (reference sequence). This CDR3 is built from 14 residues. The V gene lost 2 bases and the J gene lost 12 bases, with 17 bases spanning the gap. The CDR3 region is CASSYRQEGVAQFF. The CDR3 region has the DNA TGTGCCAGCAGTTACCGACAAGAGGGGGTTGCGCAGTTCTTC.

V is TRBV9 and J is TRBJ2-3; TRBD2 agrees at 8 bases. CDR3 size: 14 residues. Trimming removed 0 bases from V and 6 bases from J; junction bases left unmatched: 3. Germline CDR1 and CDR2: SGDLS and YYNGEE. CDR3 coding DNA: TGTGCCAGCAGCGTAGGGTCTAGCGGGGATACGCAGTATTTT. This codes for CASSVGSSGDTQYF.

The chain has TRBV4-1 and TRBJ1-5; TRBD1 is a possible D gene (5 bases). The CDR3 is 14 amino acids. In germline, CDR1 is MGHRA, CDR2 YSYEKL. Deletions cut 4 bases from V and 6 bases from J, with 13 bases between. The DNA of the CDR3 is TGCGCCAGCAGCCCCCAGGGTAGGGGTCAGCCCCAGCATTTT. Its translation is CASSPQGRGQPQHF.

This chain's CDR3 is CASSFSGSKSGEQYF. CDR3 sequence (DNA): TGTGCCAGCAGCTTCAGTGGCAGTAAGTCGGGCGAGCAGTACTTC. The V call is TRBV7-2, the J call TRBJ2-7; no reliable D call. The germline V and J ends were trimmed by 3 bases and 6 bases, with 18 bases remaining between them. The CDR3 spans 15 residues. Germline V gene sequence: CDR1 SGHTA, CDR2 FQGNSA.

The rearrangement joins TRBV2 to TRBJ1-4; D is undetermined. The CDR3 consists of 12 residues. Per germline, CDR1 SNHLY and CDR2 FYNNEI. Deletions cut 6 bases from V and 8 bases from J, with 10 bases between. The CDR3 loop is CASRRGEEKLFF. The CDR3 coding sequence is TGTGCCAGCAGACGGGGAGAAGAAAAACTGTTTTTT.